The subject of this entry is one T cell receptor (beta chain). Its specificity is not known. The sample comes from a study of blood T cells in healthy people across ages. Points from the study as a whole: When set beside aged donors, long-lived donors presented more naive CD4+ cells and higher diversity.

Germline V gene data show CDR1 as MDHEN and CDR2 as SYDVKM. V lost 8 bases and J 3 bases, leaving 16 bases between the germline ends. This CDR3 has 14 residues. Then a second PCR, running roughly 7 to 11 cycles, was carried out with a sample-barcoded 5' primer and a J-beta primer mix. Template switching added a 12-random-nucleotide identifier to every cDNA molecule. TCRdb redid the calling of the 5' RACE reads with MiXCR, one entry per CDR3 protein. This sample yields 1.5 million or so distinct CDR3 sequences, of which 42% are seen a single time; approximately 7.9% belongs to the top ten. The receptor comes from a woman under 30 in good health. This chain links TRBV28 with TRBJ1-1; D possibly corresponds to TRBD1 (6 bases). Source material: blood. The CDR3 sequence: CASLVRGGYTEAFF. Here the CDR3 DNA reads TGTGCCAGCCTGGTACGAGGGGGGTACACTGAAGCTTTCTTT.